This T cell receptor beta chain was identified during a study of PD-L1 blockade in urothelial cancer (dated by TCRdb to between 2016 and 2019). Broadly, across the study: Therapy was started at some point between 2014 and 2016 for all patients, and atezolizumab 1,200 mg was administered intravenously every 3 weeks. In the same patients, whole exome sequencing and RNA sequencing of pretreatment tumors were performed in addition to TCR sequencing. Twenty-nine patients had pretreatment blood TCR-seq, some 25 had at least one posttreatment blood collection, and some 25 had tumor TCR-seq. Blood samples were analyzed at 3 weeks after treatment start (second dose) and at 6 weeks after treatment start. About 85% of the roughly 29 patients were males with bladder-origin urothelial cancer, and 18 of 29 reported a prior smoking history. Under 10 patients achieved durable clinical benefit and approximately 19 did not. The study, an exploratory multi-omic analysis, examined somatic, immune and clinical correlates of response to PD-L1 blockade with atezolizumab in urothelial cancer. Pretreatment tumor samples, along with matched peripheral blood serially collected before and after atezolizumab treatment, were subjected to TCR sequencing. An ECOG performance status of 0 or 1 was recorded for the patients, and 0 to 3 prior chemotherapy regimens had been received by the patients. Durable clinical benefit was defined as a progression-free survival longer than 6 months, and TCR features were additionally tested against progression-free survival and overall survival. A median of around 150,000 T cells and roughly 80,000 unique TCRs was obtained from blood samples, and a median clonality of approximately 0.086 was observed.

The CDR3 spans 15 residues, from the cysteine through the phenylalanine. The kept DNA is CDR3 alone, 45 bases in frame from the first base. The trim is 2 bases for V and 0 bases for J, with a gap of 8 bases between the germline ends. CDR1 and CDR2 are read off the germline V gene as MNHNS and SASEGT. Each PCR received spiked-in synthetic TCR analog templates so that absolute template abundance could be estimated from read counts. Using the immunoSEQ assay, TCRbeta CDR3 regions were amplified from genomic DNA with bias-controlled V and J gene primers. Sequencing of rearranged TCRbeta segments was performed at approximately 20X coverage. In the paper's pipeline: Clustering was used to correct sequencing errors, and CDR3s were annotated against IMGT so that V, D and J genes could be assigned. Downstream analyses used only productive TCRbeta rearrangements, leaving out any out-of-frame or stop-codon sequences. Clonality was calculated as one minus the Shannon entropy normalized by the log of the number of unique productive sequences. Clones differing between time points or between blood and tumor were identified using Fisher's exact test with Benjamini-Hochberg correction, with an adjusted p below 0.01 applied as the threshold. Imported from immuneACCESS, the table was reduced by TCRdb to in-frame sequences with V and J called. These copies leave out some clones; in studies compared against another copy, an unresolved V gene accounts for under half, and the cause of the remainder is not known. Clone size and V and J calls were adopted from that table, with D and trimming inferred from the DNA. The sample profile shows 70,000 to 85,000 clones; roughly 88% of them were found once. The top ten clones comprise approximately 5% of the sample.

Broad study findings and their caveats: Among patients with durable benefit, tumor-associated TCR clones showed greater expansion in peripheral blood 3 weeks after treatment started (n ≈ 24, p = 0.022). Because of the small sample size (n = 29) and the many exploratory analyses performed, the results are intended to be regarded as hypothesis-generating. Improved progression-free and overall survival was found to be associated with pretreatment peripheral blood TCR clonality below the median.

Points on this clone: Its target antigen remains unknown. No base quality values were provided; no much bigger clone lies one nucleotide off.

Taken with the paper, the label for time point translates to: pretreatment peripheral blood. The cohort comprised 25 to 35 patients with locally advanced or metastatic urothelial carcinoma treated at Memorial Sloan Kettering on a trial protocol. Peripheral blood mononuclear cells were collected pretreatment and during treatment, with between 1 and 8 total time points obtained per patient. The Qiagen DNeasy Blood extraction kit was used to purify genomic DNA from total PBMCs and tumor samples. PBMCs were collected pretreatment and during treatment, and were isolated and stored as previously described.

The sample here was PBMCs, taken around atezolizumab (anti-PD-L1) treatment. This TCR was recovered from a man between 65 and 85 years old with urothelial cancer. The sequence links TRBV6-1 to TRBJ1-5; the D gene cannot be resolved reliably. The DNA is TGTGCCAGCAGTGAACGGGGAGATAGCAATCAGCCCCAGCATTTT. This codes for CASSERGDSNQPQHF.